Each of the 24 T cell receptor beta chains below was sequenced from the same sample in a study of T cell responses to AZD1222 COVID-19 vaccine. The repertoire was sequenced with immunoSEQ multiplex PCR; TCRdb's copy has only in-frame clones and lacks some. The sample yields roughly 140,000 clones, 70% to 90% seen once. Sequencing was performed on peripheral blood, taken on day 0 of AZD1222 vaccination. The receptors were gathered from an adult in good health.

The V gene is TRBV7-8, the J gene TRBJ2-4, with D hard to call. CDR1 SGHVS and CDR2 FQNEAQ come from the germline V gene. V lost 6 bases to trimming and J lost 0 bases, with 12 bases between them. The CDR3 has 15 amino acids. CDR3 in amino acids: CASSSGSLAKNIQYF. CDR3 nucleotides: TGTGCCAGCAGTTCCGGGTCCCTAGCCAAAAACATTCAGTACTTC.

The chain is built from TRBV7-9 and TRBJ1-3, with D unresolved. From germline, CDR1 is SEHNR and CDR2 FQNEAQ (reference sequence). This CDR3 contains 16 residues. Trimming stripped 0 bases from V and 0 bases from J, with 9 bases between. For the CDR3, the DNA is TGTGCCAGCAGCTTAGCGCTCGGTGGCTCTGGAAACACCATATATTTT. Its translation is CASSLALGGSGNTIYF.

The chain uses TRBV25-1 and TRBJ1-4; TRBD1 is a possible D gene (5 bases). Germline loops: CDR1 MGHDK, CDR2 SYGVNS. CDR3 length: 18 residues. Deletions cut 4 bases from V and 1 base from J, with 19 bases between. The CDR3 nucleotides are TGTGCCAGCAGTGTCCATCGTTGGGGGTGGGAAACTAATGAAAAACTGTTTTTT. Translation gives CASSVHRWGWETNEKLFF.

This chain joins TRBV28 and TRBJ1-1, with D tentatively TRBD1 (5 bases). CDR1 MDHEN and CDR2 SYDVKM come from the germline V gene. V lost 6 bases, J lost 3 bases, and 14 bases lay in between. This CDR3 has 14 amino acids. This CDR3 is CASRPPGPYTEAFF. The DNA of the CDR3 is TGTGCCAGCAGACCTCCGGGACCATACACTGAAGCTTTCTTT.

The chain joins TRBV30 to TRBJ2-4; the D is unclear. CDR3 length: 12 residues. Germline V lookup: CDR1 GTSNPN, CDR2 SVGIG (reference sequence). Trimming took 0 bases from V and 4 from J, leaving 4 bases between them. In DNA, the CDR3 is TGTGCCTGGAGTGTGGGTAAAAACATTCAGTACTTC. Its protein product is CAWSVGKNIQYF.

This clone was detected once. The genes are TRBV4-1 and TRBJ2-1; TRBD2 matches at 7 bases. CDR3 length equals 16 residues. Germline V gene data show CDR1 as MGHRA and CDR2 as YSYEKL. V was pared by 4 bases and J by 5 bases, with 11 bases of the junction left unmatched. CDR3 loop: CASSPGVLASDNEQFF. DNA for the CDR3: TGCGCCAGCAGCCCTGGAGTACTAGCGAGTGACAATGAGCAGTTCTTC.

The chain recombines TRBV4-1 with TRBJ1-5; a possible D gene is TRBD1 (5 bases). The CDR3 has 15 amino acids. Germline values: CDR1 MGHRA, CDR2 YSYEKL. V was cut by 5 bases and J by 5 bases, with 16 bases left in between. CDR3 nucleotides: TGCGCCAGCAGCTCAACCGGGACGACGGATCAGCCCCAGCATTTT. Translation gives CASSSTGTTDQPQHF.

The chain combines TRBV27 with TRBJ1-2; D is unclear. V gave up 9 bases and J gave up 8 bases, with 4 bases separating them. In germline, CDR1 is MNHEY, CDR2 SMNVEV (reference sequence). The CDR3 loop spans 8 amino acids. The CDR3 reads CARKGYTF. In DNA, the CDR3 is TGTGCCAGAAAGGGCTACACCTTC.

The CDR3 coding sequence is TGTGCCAGCAGTTGGGGGCCGGATTTCTACGAGCAGTACTTC. Its protein is CASSWGPDFYEQYF. V usage is TRBV2 and J usage is TRBJ2-7; tentatively, D is TRBD1 (6 bases). Germline V gene sequence: CDR1 SNHLY, CDR2 FYNNEI. Trimming removed 5 bases from V and 3 bases from J, with 14 bases in between. CDR3 length: 14 amino acids. Filled out from reference TRBV2 and TRBJ2-7, the complete variable domain reads EPEVTQTPSHQVTQMGQEVILRCVPISNHLYFYWYRQILGQKVEFLVSFYNNEISEKSEIFDDQFSVERPDGSNFTLKIRSTKLEDSAMYFCASSWGPDFYEQYFGPGTRLTVT.

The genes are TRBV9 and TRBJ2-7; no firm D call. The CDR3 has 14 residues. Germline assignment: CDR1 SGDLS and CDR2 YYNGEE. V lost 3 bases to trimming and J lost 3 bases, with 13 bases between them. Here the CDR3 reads CASSGPDSGYEQYF. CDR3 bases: TGTGCCAGCAGCGGGCCGGATTCGGGCTACGAGCAGTACTTC. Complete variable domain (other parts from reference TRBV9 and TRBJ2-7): DSGVTQTPKHLITATGQRVTLRCSPRSGDLSVYWYQQSLDQGLQFLIQYYNGEERAKGNILERFSAQQFPDLHSELNLSSLELGDSALYFCASSGPDSGYEQYFGPGTRLTVT.

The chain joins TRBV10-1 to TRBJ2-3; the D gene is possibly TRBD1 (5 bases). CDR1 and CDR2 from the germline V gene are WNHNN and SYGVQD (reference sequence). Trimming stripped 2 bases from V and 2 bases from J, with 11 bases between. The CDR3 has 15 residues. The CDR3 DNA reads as TGCGCCAGCAGTGAGCGGACACATCCCACAGATACGCAGTATTTT. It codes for CASSERTHPTDTQYF.

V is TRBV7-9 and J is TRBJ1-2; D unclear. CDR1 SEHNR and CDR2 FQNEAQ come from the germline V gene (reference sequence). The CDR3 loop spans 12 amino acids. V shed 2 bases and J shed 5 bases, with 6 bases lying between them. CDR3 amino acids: CASSLTGYGYTF. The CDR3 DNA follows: TGTGCCAGCAGCTTAACCGGATATGGCTACACCTTC.

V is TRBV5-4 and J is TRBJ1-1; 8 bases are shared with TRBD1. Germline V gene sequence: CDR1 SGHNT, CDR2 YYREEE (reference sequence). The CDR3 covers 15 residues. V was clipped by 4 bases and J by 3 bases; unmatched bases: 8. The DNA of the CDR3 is TGTGCCAGCAGCCCGCAGGGGGCTATTGACACTGAAGCTTTCTTT. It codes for CASSPQGAIDTEAFF. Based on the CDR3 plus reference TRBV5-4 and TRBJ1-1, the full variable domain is ETGVTQSPTHLIKTRGQQVTLRCSSQSGHNTVSWYQQALGQGPQFIFQYYREEENGRGNFPPRFSGLQFPNYSSELNVNALELDDSALYLCASSPQGAIDTEAFFGQGTRLTVV.

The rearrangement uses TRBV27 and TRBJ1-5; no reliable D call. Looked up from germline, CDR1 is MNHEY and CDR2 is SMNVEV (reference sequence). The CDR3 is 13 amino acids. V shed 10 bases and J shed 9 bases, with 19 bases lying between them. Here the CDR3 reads CATRGTSYLPQHF. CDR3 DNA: TGTGCCACCAGAGGAACTTCTTATCTGCCCCAGCATTTT.

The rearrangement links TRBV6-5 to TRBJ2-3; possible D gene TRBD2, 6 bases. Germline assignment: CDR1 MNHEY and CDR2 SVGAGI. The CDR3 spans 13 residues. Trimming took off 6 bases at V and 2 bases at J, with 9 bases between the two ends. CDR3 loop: CASSKDYTDTQYF. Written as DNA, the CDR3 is TGTGCCAGCAGCAAGGACTACACAGATACGCAGTATTTT.

CDR3 bases: TGTGCCTGGAGTCCTTCGGGACTCCTAAATTCACCCCTCCACTTT. Translated, it gives CAWSPSGLLNSPLHF. This chain links TRBV30 with TRBJ1-6, with D possibly matching TRBD1 (5 bases). Germline CDR1 reads GTSNPN; CDR2 reads SVGIG (reference sequence). The CDR3 sequence is 15 residues long. The V end was cut by 2 bases, the J end by 7 bases, with 15 bases between.

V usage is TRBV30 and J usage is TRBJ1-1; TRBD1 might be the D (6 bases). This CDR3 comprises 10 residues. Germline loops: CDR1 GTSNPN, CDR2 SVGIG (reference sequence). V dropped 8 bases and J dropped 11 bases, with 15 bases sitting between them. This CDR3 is CAAGASDAFF. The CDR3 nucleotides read TGTGCCGCGGGGGCGTCGGATGCTTTCTTT.

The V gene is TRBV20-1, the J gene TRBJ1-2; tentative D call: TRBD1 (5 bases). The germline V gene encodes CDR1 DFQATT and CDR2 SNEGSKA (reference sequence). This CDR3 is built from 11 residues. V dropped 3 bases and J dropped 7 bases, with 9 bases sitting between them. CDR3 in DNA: TGCAGTGCTAGGGGGGAGTCTGGCTACACCTTC. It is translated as CSARGESGYTF.

This chain's CDR3 is CASSLVTGGRSRGYTF. The CDR3 bases are TGTGCCAGCAGCTTGGTGACAGGGGGACGCTCTAGGGGCTACACCTTC. The rearrangement joins TRBV5-4 to TRBJ1-2; 9 nucleotides line up with TRBD1. There are 16 residues in the CDR3. V gave up 0 bases and J gave up 8 bases; unmatched junction bases: 11. The germline CDR1 and CDR2 sequences are SGHNT and YYREEE (reference sequence).

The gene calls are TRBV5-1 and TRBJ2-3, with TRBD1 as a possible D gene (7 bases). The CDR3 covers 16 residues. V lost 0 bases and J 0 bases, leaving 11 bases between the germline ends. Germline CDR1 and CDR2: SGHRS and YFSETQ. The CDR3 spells CASSLAPGGSTDTQYF. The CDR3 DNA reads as TGCGCCAGCAGCTTGGCCCCAGGGGGGAGCACAGATACGCAGTATTTT.

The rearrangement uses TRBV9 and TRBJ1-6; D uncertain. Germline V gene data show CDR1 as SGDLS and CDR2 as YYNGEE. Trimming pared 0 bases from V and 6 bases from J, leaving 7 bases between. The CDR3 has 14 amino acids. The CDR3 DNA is TGTGCCAGCAGCGTAGACTCGGGTAATTCACCCCTCCACTTT. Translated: CASSVDSGNSPLHF.

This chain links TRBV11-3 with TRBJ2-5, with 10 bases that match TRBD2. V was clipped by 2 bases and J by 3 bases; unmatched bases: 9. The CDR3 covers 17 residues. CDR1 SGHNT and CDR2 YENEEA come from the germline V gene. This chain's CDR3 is CASSLRASGSTEETQYF. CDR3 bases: TGTGCCAGCAGCTTAAGGGCTAGCGGGAGTACAGAAGAGACCCAGTACTTC.

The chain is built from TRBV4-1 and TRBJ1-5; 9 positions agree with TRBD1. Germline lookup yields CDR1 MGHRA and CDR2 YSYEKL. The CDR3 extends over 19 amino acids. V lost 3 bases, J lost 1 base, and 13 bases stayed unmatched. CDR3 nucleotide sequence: TGCGCCAGCAGCCACCGCCTCCCGGACAGGGGTGGGAGCAATCAGCCCCAGCATTTT. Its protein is CASSHRLPDRGGSNQPQHF.

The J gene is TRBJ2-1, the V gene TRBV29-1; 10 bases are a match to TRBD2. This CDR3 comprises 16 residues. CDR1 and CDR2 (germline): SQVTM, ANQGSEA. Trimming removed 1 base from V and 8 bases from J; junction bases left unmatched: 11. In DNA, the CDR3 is TGCAGCGTTGAAGGGGGGGGGACTAGCGTGACTTATGAGCAGTTCTTC. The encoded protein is CSVEGGGTSVTYEQFF.